The source of this T cell receptor beta chain is a study of blood T cell repertoires in COVID-19. CDR3 size: 13 residues. V gave up 7 bases and J gave up 8 bases, with 14 bases separating them. From germline, CDR1 is ENHRY and CDR2 SYGVKD. Generated by immunoSEQ multiplex PCR, the TCRdb table keeps only in-frame clones and is missing some. The sample consists of around 130,000 clones, approximately 80% of them appearing once. The sequence derives from an older woman with acute or convalescent COVID-19. V usage is TRBV10-3 and J usage is TRBJ2-2, with D possibly being TRBD1 (6 bases). The sample taken for sequencing was peripheral blood. DNA of the CDR3: TGTGCCATCATCAACACAGGGAAAGGGGAGCTGTTTTTT. Translating gives CAIINTGKGELFF.